The clone carrying this TCR beta chain appeared a single time. The data are from a study of blood T cell repertoires in COVID-19. Study details: The study drew acute and convalescent COVID-19 samples from the United States, Italy and Spain.

In the study's own analysis: How many nucleated cells were present was estimated from reference gene primer amplification. Assay: immunoSEQ multiplex PCR; the TCRdb copy retains only in-frame clones and omits some. Clonal size and the V and J genes are those of that table, whereas D and trimming came from the DNA. Of roughly 380,000 clones listed, 85% are singletons. CDR3 length: 13 amino acids. V was shortened by 4 bases and J by 5 bases, with 11 bases between the two germline ends. Germline lookup yields CDR1 MDHEN and CDR2 SYDVKM. This chain connects TRBV28 to TRBJ2-5; D is possibly TRBD2 (6 bases). This TCR was sampled from a woman younger than 35 with acute or convalescent COVID-19. Input material: peripheral blood. This CDR3 is CASSSPSGETQYF. The CDR3 DNA reads TGTGCCAGCAGTTCCCCGAGCGGGGAGACCCAGTACTTC.